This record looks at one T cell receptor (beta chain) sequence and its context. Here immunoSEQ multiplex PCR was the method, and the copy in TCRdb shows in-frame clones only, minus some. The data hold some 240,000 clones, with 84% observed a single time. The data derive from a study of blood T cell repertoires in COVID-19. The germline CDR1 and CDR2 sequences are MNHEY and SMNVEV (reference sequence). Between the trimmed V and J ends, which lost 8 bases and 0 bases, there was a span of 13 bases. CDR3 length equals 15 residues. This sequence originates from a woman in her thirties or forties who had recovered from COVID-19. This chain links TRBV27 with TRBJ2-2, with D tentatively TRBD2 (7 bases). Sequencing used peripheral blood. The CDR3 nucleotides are TGTGCCAGCGCCCCGGGGGGCGCGAACACCGGGGAGCTGTTTTTT. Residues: CASAPGGANTGELFF.